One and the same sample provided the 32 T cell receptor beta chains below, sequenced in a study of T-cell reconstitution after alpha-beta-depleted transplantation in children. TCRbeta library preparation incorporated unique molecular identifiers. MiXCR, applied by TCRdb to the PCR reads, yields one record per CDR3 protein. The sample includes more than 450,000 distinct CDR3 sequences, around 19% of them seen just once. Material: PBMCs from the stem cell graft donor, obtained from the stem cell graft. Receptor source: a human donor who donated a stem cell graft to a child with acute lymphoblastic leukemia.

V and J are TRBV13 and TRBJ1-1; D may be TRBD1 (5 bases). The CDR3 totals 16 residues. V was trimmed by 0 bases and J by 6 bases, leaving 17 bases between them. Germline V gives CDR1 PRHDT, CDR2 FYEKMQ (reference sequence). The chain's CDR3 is CASSLGLGGALPEAFF. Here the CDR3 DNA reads TGTGCCAGCAGCTTAGGCCTGGGAGGGGCCTTACCTGAAGCTTTCTTT.

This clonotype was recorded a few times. CDR3 in amino acids: CASSLQGSSGEQYF. The CDR3 bases are TGTGCCAGCAGTTTACAGGGGTCATCGGGAGAGCAGTACTTC. This rearrangement joins TRBV12-3 or TRBV12-4 to TRBJ2-7; possible D gene TRBD1, 6 bases. Trimming stripped 2 bases from V and 7 bases from J, with 15 bases between. The length of the CDR3 is 14 residues.

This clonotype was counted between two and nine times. CDR3 sequence (DNA): TGTGCCAGCAGCTTGGGTCAGACGACCTACGAGCAGTACTTC. Translating it yields CASSLGQTTYEQYF. The V and J genes are TRBV5-6 and TRBJ2-7; D is ambiguous. The ends were cut back, 0 bases at V and 2 bases at J, with 9 bases in the middle. CDR1 and CDR2 (germline): SGHDT, YYEEEE. This CDR3 is 14 amino acids long.

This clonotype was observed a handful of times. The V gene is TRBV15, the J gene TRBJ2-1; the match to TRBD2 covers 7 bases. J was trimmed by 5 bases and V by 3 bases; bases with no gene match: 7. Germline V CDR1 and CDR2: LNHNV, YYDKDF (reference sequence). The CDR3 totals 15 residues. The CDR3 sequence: CATSSSRGSNNEQFF. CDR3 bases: TGTGCCACCAGCAGTAGTCGCGGGAGCAACAATGAGCAGTTCTTC. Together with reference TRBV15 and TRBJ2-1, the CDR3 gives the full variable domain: DAMVIQNPRYQVTQFGKPVTLSCSQTLNHNVMYWYQQKSSQAPKLLFHYYDKDFNNEADTPDNFQSRRPNTSFCFLDIRSPGLGDTAMYLCATSSSRGSNNEQFFGPGTRLTVL.

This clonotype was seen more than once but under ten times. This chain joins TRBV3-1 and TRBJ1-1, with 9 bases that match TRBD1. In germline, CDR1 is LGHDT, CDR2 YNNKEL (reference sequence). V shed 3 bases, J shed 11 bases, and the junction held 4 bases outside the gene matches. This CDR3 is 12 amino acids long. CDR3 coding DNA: TGTGCCAGCAGCCATAGACAGGGGGGGGCTTTCTTT. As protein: CASSHRQGGAFF.

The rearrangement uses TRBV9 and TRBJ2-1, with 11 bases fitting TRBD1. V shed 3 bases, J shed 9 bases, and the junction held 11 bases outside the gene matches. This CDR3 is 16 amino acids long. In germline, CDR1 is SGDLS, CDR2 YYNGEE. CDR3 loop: CASSAYPGQGVPEQFF. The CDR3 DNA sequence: TGTGCCAGCAGCGCCTACCCGGGACAGGGGGTTCCTGAGCAGTTCTTC.

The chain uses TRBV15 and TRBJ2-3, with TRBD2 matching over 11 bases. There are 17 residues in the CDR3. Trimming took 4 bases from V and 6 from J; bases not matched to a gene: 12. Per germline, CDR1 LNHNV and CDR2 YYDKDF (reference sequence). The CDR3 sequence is CATSTTSGTTPGDTQYF. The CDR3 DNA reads TGTGCCACCAGCACGACTAGCGGGACTACCCCAGGGGATACGCAGTATTTT.

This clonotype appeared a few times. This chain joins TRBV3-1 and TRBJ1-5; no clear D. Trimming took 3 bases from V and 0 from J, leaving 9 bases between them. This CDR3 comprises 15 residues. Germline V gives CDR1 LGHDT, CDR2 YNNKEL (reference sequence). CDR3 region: CASSHGPGSNQPQHF. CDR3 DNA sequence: TGTGCCAGCAGCCACGGCCCGGGTAGCAATCAGCCCCAGCATTTT.

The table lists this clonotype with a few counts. The CDR3 sequence: CASTNKLGLAGYNEQFF. The DNA for the CDR3 is TGTGCCAGCACAAATAAACTCGGACTAGCGGGATACAATGAGCAGTTCTTC. This chain joins TRBV27 and TRBJ2-1; TRBD2 aligns across 12 bases. The germline V gene has CDR1 MNHEY and CDR2 SMNVEV (reference sequence). The CDR3 has 17 residues. The trim removed 7 bases at V and 4 bases at J, leaving 11 bases unmatched.

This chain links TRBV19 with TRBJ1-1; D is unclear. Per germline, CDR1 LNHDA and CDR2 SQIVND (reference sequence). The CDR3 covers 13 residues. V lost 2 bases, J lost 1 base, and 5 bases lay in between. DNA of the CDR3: TGTGCCAGTAGTATATTCGGGAACACTGAAGCTTTCTTT. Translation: CASSIFGNTEAFF.

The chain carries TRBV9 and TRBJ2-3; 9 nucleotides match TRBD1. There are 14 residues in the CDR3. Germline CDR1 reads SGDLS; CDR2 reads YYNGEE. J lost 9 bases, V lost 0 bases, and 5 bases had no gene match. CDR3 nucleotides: TGTGCCAGCAGCGTAGTACAGGGGGCCGGGACGCAGTATTTT. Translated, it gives CASSVVQGAGTQYF.

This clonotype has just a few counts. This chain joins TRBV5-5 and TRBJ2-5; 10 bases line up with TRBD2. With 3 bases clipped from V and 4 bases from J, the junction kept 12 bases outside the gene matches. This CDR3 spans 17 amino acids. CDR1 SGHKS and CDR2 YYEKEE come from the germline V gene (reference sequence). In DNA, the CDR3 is TGTGCCAGCAGCTCGGTACCCCTAGCGGGAGTGGGAGAGACCCAGTACTTC. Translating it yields CASSSVPLAGVGETQYF. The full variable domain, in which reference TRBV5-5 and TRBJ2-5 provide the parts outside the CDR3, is DAGVTQSPTHLIKTRGQQVTLRCSPISGHKSVSWYQQVLGQGPQFIFQYYEKEERGRGNFPDRFSARQFPNYSSELNVNALLLGDSALYLCASSSVPLAGVGETQYFGPGTRLLVL.

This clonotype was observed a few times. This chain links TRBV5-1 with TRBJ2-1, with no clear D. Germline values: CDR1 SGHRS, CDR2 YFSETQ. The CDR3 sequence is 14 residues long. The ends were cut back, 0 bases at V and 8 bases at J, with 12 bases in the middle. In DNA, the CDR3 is TGCGCCAGCAGCTTGGCCTTGGGTTCCGATGAGCAGTTCTTC. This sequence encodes CASSLALGSDEQFF.

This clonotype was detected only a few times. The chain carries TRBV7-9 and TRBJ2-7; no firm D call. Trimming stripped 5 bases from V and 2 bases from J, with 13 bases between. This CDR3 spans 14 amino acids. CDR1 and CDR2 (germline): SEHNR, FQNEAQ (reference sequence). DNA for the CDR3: TGTGCCAGCAGCCTCCAGCTGACAACCTACGAGCAGTACTTC. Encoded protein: CASSLQLTTYEQYF.

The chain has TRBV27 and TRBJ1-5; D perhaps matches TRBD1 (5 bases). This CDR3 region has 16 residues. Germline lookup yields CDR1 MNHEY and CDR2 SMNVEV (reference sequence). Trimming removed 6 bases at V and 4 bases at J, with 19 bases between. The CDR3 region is CASRDRGGVGNQPQHF. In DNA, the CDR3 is TGTGCCAGCAGGGACCGCGGAGGGGTCGGTAATCAGCCCCAGCATTTT.

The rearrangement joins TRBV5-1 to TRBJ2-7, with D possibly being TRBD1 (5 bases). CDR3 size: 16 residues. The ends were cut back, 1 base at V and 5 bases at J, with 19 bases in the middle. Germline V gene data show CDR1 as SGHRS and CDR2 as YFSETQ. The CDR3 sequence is CASSLWISGWGDEQYF. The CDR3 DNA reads TGCGCCAGCAGCTTGTGGATTTCAGGTTGGGGCGACGAGCAGTACTTC.

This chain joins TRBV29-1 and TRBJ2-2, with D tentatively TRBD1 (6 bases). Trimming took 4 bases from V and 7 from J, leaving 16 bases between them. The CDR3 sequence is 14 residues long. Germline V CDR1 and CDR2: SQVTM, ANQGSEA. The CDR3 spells CSVVNNRVGGELFF. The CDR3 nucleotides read TGCAGCGTTGTTAACAACAGGGTCGGCGGGGAGCTGTTTTTT.

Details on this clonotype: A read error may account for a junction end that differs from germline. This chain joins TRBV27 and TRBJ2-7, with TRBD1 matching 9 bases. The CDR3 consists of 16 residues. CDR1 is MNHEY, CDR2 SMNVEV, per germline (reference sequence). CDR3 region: CASSFYMGQGAYKQYF. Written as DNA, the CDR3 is TGTGCCAGCAGTTTCTATATGGGACAGGGAGCCTACAAGCAGTACTTC.

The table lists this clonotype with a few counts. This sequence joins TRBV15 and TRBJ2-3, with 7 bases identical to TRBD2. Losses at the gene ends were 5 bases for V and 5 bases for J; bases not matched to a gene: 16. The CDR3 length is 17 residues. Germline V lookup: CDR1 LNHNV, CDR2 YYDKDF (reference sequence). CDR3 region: CATSAWVLAESGDTQYF. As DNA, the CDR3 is TGTGCCACCAGCGCCTGGGTCCTAGCGGAGTCAGGAGATACGCAGTATTTT.

The CDR3 is CSATGGQEEKGDTEAFF. In DNA form, the CDR3 reads TGCAGTGCTACCGGCGGACAGGAGGAGAAAGGGGACACTGAAGCTTTCTTT. The chain couples TRBV20-1 to TRBJ1-1; 7 positions match TRBD1. CDR3 size: 17 residues. Germline lookup yields CDR1 DFQATT and CDR2 SNEGSKA (reference sequence). J gave up 3 bases and V 4 bases, and 17 bases lay outside the gene matches.

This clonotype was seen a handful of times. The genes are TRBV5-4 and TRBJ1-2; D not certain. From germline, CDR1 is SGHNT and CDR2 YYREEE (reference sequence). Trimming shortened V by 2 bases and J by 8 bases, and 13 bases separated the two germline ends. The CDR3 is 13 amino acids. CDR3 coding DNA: TGTGCCAGCAGCTTCAGTCGGTCTCCGGGCTACACCTTC. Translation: CASSFSRSPGYTF.

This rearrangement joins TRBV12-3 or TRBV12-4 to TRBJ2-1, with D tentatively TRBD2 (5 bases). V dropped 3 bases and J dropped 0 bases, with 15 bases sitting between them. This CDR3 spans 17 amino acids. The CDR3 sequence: CASSLSFGVSSYNEQFF. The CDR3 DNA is TGTGCCAGCAGTTTGAGTTTCGGGGTTAGCTCCTACAATGAGCAGTTCTTC.

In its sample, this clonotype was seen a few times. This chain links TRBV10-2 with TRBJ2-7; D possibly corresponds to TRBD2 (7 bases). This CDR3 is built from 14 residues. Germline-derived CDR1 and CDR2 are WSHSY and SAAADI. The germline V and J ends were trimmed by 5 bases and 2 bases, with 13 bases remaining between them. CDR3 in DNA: TGCGCCAGCAGTCCTCGGGGGGACACCTACGAGCAGTACTTC. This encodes CASSPRGDTYEQYF.

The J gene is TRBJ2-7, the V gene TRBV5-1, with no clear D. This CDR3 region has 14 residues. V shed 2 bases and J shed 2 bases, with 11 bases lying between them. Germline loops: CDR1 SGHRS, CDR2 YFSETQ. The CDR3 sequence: CASSLLDATYEQYF. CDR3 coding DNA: TGCGCCAGCAGCTTACTGGACGCCACCTACGAGCAGTACTTC.

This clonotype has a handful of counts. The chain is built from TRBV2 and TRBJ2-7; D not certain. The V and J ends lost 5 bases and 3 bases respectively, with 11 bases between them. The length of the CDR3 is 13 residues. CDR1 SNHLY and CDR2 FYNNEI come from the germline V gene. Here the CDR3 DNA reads TGTGCCAGCAGTCCTCTATGGGGCTACGAGCAGTACTTC. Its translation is CASSPLWGYEQYF.

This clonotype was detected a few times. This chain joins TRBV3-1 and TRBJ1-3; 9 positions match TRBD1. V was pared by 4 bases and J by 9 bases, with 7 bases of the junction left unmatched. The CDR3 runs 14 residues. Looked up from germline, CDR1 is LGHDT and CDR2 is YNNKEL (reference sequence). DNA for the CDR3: TGTGCCAGCAGCCTCGGGACAGGGTTCCGCACCATATATTTT. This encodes CASSLGTGFRTIYF.

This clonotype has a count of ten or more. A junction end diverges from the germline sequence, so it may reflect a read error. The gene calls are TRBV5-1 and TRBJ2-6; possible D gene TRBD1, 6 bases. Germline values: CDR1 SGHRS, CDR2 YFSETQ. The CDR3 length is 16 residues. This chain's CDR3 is CASRLVAGAGANVLTF. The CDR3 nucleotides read TGCGCCAGCAGGTTGGTCGCAGGGGCCGGGGCCAACGTCCTGACTTTC.

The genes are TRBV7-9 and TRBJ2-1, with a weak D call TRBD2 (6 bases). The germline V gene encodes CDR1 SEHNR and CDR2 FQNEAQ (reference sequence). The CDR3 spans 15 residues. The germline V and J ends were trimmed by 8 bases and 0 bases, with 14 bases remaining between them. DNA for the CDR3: TGTGCCAGCGAATGGGGGGACTTCTCCTACAATGAGCAGTTCTTC. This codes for CASEWGDFSYNEQFF.

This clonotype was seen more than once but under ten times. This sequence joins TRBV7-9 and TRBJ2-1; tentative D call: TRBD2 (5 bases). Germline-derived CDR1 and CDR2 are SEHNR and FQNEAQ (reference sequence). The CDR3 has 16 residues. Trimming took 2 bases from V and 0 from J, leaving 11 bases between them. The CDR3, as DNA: TGTGCCAGCAGCTTAAACAGTGGGAGCTCCTACAATGAGCAGTTCTTC. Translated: CASSLNSGSSYNEQFF.

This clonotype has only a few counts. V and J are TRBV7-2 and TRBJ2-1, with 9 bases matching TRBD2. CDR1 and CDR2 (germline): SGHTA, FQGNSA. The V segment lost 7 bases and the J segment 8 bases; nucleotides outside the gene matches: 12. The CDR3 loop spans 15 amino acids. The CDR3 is CASNQRIAGVHEQFF. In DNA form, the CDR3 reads TGTGCCAGCAACCAAAGGATAGCGGGGGTCCATGAGCAGTTCTTC.

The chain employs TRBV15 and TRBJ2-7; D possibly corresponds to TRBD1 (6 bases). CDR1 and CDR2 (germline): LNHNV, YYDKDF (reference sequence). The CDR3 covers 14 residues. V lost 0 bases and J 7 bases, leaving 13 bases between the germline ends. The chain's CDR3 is CATSRDRGKEEQYF. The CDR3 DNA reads TGTGCCACCAGCAGAGACAGGGGAAAGGAGGAGCAGTACTTC. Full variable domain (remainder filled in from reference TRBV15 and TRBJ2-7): DAMVIQNPRYQVTQFGKPVTLSCSQTLNHNVMYWYQQKSSQAPKLLFHYYDKDFNNEADTPDNFQSRRPNTSFCFLDIRSPGLGDTAMYLCATSRDRGKEEQYFGPGTRLTVT.

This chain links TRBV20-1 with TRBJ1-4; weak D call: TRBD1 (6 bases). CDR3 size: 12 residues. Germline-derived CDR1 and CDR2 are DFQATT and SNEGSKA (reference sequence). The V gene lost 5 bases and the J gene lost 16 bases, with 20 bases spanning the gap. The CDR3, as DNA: TGCAGTGCTCAGAATACAGGGATGTTAGGGTTTTTT. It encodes CSAQNTGMLGFF.